These 3 T cell receptor beta chains share one sample of origin, sequenced in a study of blood T cell repertoires in COVID-19. Measured with immunoSEQ multiplex PCR; TCRdb has only the in-frame clones, and not every one. The sample includes about 280,000 clones, about four fifths of them seen just once. What was sequenced was PBMCs or T cells enriched from blood (not recorded which). All receptors come from a man in his forties who had been exposed to COVID-19.

In DNA, the CDR3 is TGTGCCAGCAGCTTATCGAGATCGGGAGAGACCCAGTACTTC. This sequence encodes CASSLSRSGETQYF. V and J are TRBV7-9 and TRBJ2-5; D gene uncertain. The CDR3 is 14 amino acids. V lost 2 bases to trimming and J lost 4 bases, with 11 bases between them. The germline V gene has CDR1 SEHNR and CDR2 FQNEAQ (reference sequence).

The V call is TRBV15, the J call TRBJ1-1, with D unresolved. Germline-derived CDR1 and CDR2 are LNHNV and YYDKDF (reference sequence). V shed 1 base and J shed 1 base, with 7 bases lying between them. This CDR3 comprises 14 residues. CDR3 loop: CATSRGARNTEAFF. The CDR3 DNA reads as TGTGCCACCAGCAGAGGGGCGCGGAACACTGAAGCTTTCTTT.

The gene calls are TRBV10-3 and TRBJ2-1; 11 positions agree with TRBD2. J was trimmed by 6 bases and V by 10 bases; bases with no gene match: 11. The germline gives CDR1 ENHRY, CDR2 SYGVKD. The CDR3 covers 15 residues. The CDR3 loop is CATQNSGRGPNEQFF. CDR3 DNA: TGTGCCACCCAAAATAGCGGGAGGGGGCCCAATGAGCAGTTCTTC.